This T cell receptor beta chain was retrieved from a study of molecular identifiers for immune sequencing clone quantification. Findings and limits, study-wide: The study reportedly detected spiked Jurkat TCR RNA from one cell among around 1 million naive cells.

The CDR3 length is 16 residues. V lost 5 bases and J lost 5; bases outside the gene matches: 7. Germline V gives CDR1 SGHAT, CDR2 FQNNGV. This clonotype was seen more than once but under ten times. The antigen remains unidentified. TCRdb re-analysed the PCR reads in MiXCR, keeping a single row per CDR3 protein. The sample has nearly 650,000 distinct CDR3 sequences; roughly 27% are singletons. Sequencing used naive CD8+ T cells from blood, with Jurkat cell RNA spiked in. Subset specified: FACS-sorted CD8+CD4-CCR7+CD45RA+ naive T cells. The chain carries TRBV11-2 and TRBJ2-3, with 13 bases matching TRBD2. The clonotype comes from a human donor in good health. Some libraries in this study had Jurkat cell RNA spiked in. CDR3 in DNA: TGTGCCAGCAGCAATATACTAGCGGGAGGGGAAGATACGCAGTATTTT. Amino acid sequence: CASSNILAGGEDTQYF.